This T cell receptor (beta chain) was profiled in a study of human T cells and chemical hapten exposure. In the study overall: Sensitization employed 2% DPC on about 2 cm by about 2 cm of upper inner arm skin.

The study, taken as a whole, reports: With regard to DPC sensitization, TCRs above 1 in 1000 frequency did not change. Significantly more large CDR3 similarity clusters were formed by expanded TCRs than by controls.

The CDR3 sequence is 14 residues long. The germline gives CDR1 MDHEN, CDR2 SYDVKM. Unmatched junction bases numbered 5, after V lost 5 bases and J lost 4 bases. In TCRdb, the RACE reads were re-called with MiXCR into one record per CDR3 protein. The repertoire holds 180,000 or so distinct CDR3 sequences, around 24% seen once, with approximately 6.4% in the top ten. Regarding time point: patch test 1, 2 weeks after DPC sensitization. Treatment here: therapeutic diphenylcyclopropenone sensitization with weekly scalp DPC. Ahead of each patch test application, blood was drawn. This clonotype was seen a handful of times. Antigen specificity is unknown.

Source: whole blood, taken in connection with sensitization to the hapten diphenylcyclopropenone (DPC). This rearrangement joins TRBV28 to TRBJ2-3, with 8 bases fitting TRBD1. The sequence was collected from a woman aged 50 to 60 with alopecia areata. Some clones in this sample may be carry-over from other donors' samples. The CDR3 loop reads CASSPPQGADTQYF. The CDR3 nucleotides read TGTGCCAGCAGTCCCCCACAGGGGGCAGATACGCAGTATTTT.